Listed here are 24 T cell receptor beta chains from one sample, sequenced in a study of T-cell memory formation after mild COVID-19. TCRdb analysed the 5' RACE reads with MiXCR anew, one entry per CDR3 protein. The sample yields fewer than 60,000 distinct CDR3 sequences, 25% to 35% seen once. The sample taken for sequencing was PBMCs or a T cell subset sorted from them (not recorded which). The receptor set was obtained from a man between 18 and 29 years old who had mild COVID-19 (a few samples of this study predate the infection). Cell type and time point are not known.

The chain couples TRBV6-2 or TRBV6-3 to TRBJ1-2; TRBD1 might be the D (6 bases). Trimming removed 6 bases from V and 3 bases from J, with 8 bases in between. The CDR3 runs to 12 residues. Germline V gene data show CDR1 as MNHEY and CDR2 as SVGEGT. For the CDR3, the DNA is TGTGCCAGCAGGCGGACAGACTATGGCTACACCTTC. Translation: CASRRTDYGYTF.

This chain links TRBV5-4 with TRBJ2-2; D unresolved. V was clipped by 1 base and J by 2 bases, with 12 bases between them. The CDR3 is 16 amino acids. CDR1 is SGHNT, CDR2 YYREEE, per germline (reference sequence). CDR3 coding DNA: TGTGCCAGCAGCTTGCCGCTGAGGACCAACACCGGGGAGCTGTTTTTT. It codes for CASSLPLRTNTGELFF.

The chain carries TRBV4-3 and TRBJ2-1; possible D gene TRBD2, 5 bases. V lost 4 bases and J 2 bases, leaving 9 bases between the germline ends. This CDR3 has 14 residues. Germline lookup yields CDR1 LGHNA and CDR2 YSLEER. CDR3 amino acids: CASSLHGAYNEQFF. CDR3 in DNA: TGCGCCAGCAGCCTCCACGGGGCCTACAATGAGCAGTTCTTC.

This clonotype occurred a few times. The chain recombines TRBV7-2 with TRBJ2-7, with a possible D match to TRBD1 (5 bases). This CDR3 has 14 amino acids. CDR1 is SGHTA and CDR2 is FQGNSA in the germline V gene. Deletions cut 1 base from V and 2 bases from J, with 9 bases between. CDR3 DNA sequence: TGTGCCAGCAGCTTAGAAGCCAGGGCCTACGAGCAGTACGTC. This encodes CASSLEARAYEQYV.

This chain connects TRBV20-1 to TRBJ2-3; no clear D. The germline V gene has CDR1 DFQATT and CDR2 SNEGSKA (reference sequence). This CDR3 has 18 amino acids. Trimming took 1 base from V and 2 from J, leaving 22 bases between them. CDR3 in amino acids: CSARALEVSVYPTDTQYF. The CDR3 nucleotides are TGCAGTGCTAGAGCTCTAGAAGTGAGCGTCTATCCCACAGATACGCAGTATTTT.

The chain combines TRBV24-1 with TRBJ2-3; D gene uncertain. Per the germline V gene, CDR1 is KGHDR and CDR2 is SFDVKD. The CDR3 loop spans 14 amino acids. V lost 4 bases and J lost 1, with 8 bases in between. The CDR3 spells CATSDMDGTDTQYF. CDR3 bases: TGTGCCACCAGTGACATGGATGGCACAGATACGCAGTATTTT.

The rearrangement uses TRBV14 and TRBJ2-5, with a tentative D call TRBD2 (5 bases). V dropped 8 bases and J dropped 4 bases, with 17 bases sitting between them. The CDR3 is 14 residues long. Germline-derived CDR1 and CDR2 are SGHDN and FVKESK. The CDR3 region is CASRKTGVGETQYF. CDR3 in DNA: TGTGCCAGCCGGAAAACCGGGGTAGGAGAGACCCAGTACTTC.

V usage is TRBV15 and J usage is TRBJ2-7; no reliable D call. Germline V gene lookup returns CDR1 LNHNV and CDR2 YYDKDF (reference sequence). This CDR3 region has 13 residues. V dropped 4 bases and J dropped 3 bases, with 10 bases sitting between them. The CDR3 DNA reads as TGTGCCACCAGCAATCCAGCCAGCTACGAGCAGTACTTC. This translates into CATSNPASYEQYF.

This clonotype was seen a handful of times. This sequence joins TRBV3-1 and TRBJ2-3; 10 bases match TRBD2. Trimming cost V 0 bases and J 3 bases; bases outside gene matches: 6. The CDR3 is 17 residues long. Germline CDR1 and CDR2: LGHDT and YNNKEL (reference sequence). The CDR3 DNA is TGTGCCAGCAGCCAAGATAATGCACTAGCGGGGACAGATACGCAGTATTTT. Its translation: CASSQDNALAGTDTQYF.

This clonotype has at least ten counts. The chain recombines TRBV4-3 with TRBJ2-2, with 7 bases identical to TRBD1. The CDR3 contains 16 residues. V trimming: 4 bases; J trimming: 2 bases; junction bases outside the gene matches: 7. Per the germline V gene, CDR1 is LGHNA and CDR2 is YSLEER. The CDR3 spells CASSRRDSQNTGELFF. The CDR3 DNA reads TGCGCCAGCAGCCGACGGGACAGTCAAAACACCGGGGAGCTGTTTTTT.

This clonotype was observed a few times. The gene calls are TRBV20-1 and TRBJ2-1, with TRBD1 as a possible D gene (6 bases). In germline, CDR1 is DFQATT, CDR2 SNEGSKA (reference sequence). With 0 bases removed from V and 2 bases from J, the gap between germline ends came to 11 bases. The CDR3 is 15 amino acids. This CDR3 reads CSARDQGQAYNEQFF. The CDR3 DNA follows: TGCAGTGCTAGAGATCAGGGACAAGCCTACAATGAGCAGTTCTTC.

The chain combines TRBV6-2 or TRBV6-3 with TRBJ2-7, with D tentatively TRBD1 (6 bases). The CDR3 has 15 residues. The V gene lost 4 bases and the J gene lost 3 bases, with 16 bases spanning the gap. Germline lookup yields CDR1 MNHEY and CDR2 SVGEGT. Here the CDR3 reads CASSFSLDRHYEQYV. For the CDR3, the DNA is TGTGCCAGCAGTTTCTCCCTTGACAGGCACTACGAGCAGTACGTC.

This clonotype was picked up a small number of times. The rearrangement uses TRBV6-5 and TRBJ2-3; D possibly corresponds to TRBD1 (6 bases). Per germline, CDR1 MNHEY and CDR2 SVGAGI. The CDR3 covers 13 residues. Trimming left V 2 bases short and J 12 bases short, with 15 bases between. In DNA form, the CDR3 reads TGTGCCAGCAGTTACAAACTGCAGGGGACCCAGTATTTT. Translated: CASSYKLQGTQYF.

This clonotype was seen more than once but under ten times. The chain is built from TRBV5-6 and TRBJ2-3; D is possibly TRBD1 or TRBD2 (5 bases each). V was trimmed by 4 bases and J by 5 bases, leaving 23 bases between them. This CDR3 has 17 amino acids. The germline V gene encodes CDR1 SGHDT and CDR2 YYEEEE. The CDR3 DNA follows: TGTGCCAGCAGCGGAGCCGGGGCTCCCTTTGGGCGAGATACGCAGTATTTT. Translating it yields CASSGAGAPFGRDTQYF.

The chain has TRBV6-6 and TRBJ1-4, with a possible D match to TRBD1 (5 bases). There are 15 residues in the CDR3. Looked up from germline, CDR1 is MNHNY and CDR2 is SVGAGI (reference sequence). The V and J ends lost 7 bases and 3 bases respectively, with 15 bases between them. In DNA, the CDR3 is TGTGCCAGCACTCGAGTCAGGGTGGCTAATGAAAAACTGTTTTTT. It is translated as CASTRVRVANEKLFF.

This clonotype was observed many times. The chain is built from TRBV19 and TRBJ2-2, with 11 bases aligning to TRBD1. This CDR3 has 14 amino acids. CDR1 and CDR2 (germline): LNHDA, SQIVND (reference sequence). V dropped 7 bases and J dropped 3; count of bases not matched to a gene: 1. CDR3 DNA: TGTGCCAGTAAGGGACAGGGGGACACCGGGGAGCTGTTTTTT. This codes for CASKGQGDTGELFF.

J is TRBJ2-7 and V is TRBV9; possibly TRBD2 for D (5 bases). Trimming cost V 4 bases and J 4 bases, with 15 bases left between them. The CDR3 sequence is 14 residues long. Germline V gives CDR1 SGDLS, CDR2 YYNGEE. The CDR3 sequence: CASSPTGGSYEQYF. CDR3 in DNA: TGTGCCAGCAGCCCCACCGGCGGGTCGTACGAGCAGTACTTC.

This clonotype was detected ten times or more. This CDR3 is CAGSRGATYNEQFF. In DNA, the CDR3 is TGTGCCGGAAGCAGGGGAGCTACCTACAATGAGCAGTTCTTC. The V gene is TRBV7-9, the J gene TRBJ2-1; D is possibly TRBD1 (6 bases). This CDR3 is built from 14 residues. The V end lost 11 bases, the J end lost 2 bases, and 16 bases lay between the germline ends. Per germline, CDR1 SEHNR and CDR2 FQNEAQ (reference sequence).

This clonotype was observed a handful of times. J is TRBJ2-3 and V is TRBV13, with a possible D match to TRBD1 (6 bases). The CDR3 is 15 amino acids. V gave up 4 bases and J gave up 5 bases, with 16 bases separating them. The germline V gene encodes CDR1 PRHDT and CDR2 FYEKMQ (reference sequence). CDR3 DNA: TGTGCCAGCAGCTCGACAGGACGCACGGGAGATACGCAGTATTTT. Amino acid sequence: CASSSTGRTGDTQYF.

This clonotype has a single count. CDR3 loop: CASGLTSYNEQFF. In nucleotides, the CDR3 is TGTGCCAGCGGTCTGACCAGCTACAATGAGCAGTTCTTC. The chain joins TRBV6-1 to TRBJ2-1; unclear D gene. Germline V gives CDR1 MNHNS, CDR2 SASEGT. CDR3 length: 13 amino acids. Deletions cut 8 bases from V and 3 bases from J, with 11 bases between.

This clonotype has a handful of counts. The rearrangement joins TRBV7-2 to TRBJ2-1; 13 bases agree with TRBD2. This CDR3 is built from 15 residues. Germline V CDR1 and CDR2: SGHTA, FQGNSA. The ends lost 5 bases at V and 7 bases at J; junction bases unmatched: 5. This chain's CDR3 is CASSPGLAGENEQFF. The CDR3 DNA is TGTGCCAGCAGCCCCGGACTAGCGGGGGAGAATGAGCAGTTCTTC. The entire variable domain, with the rest obtained from reference TRBV7-2 and TRBJ2-1, is as follows: GAGVSQSPSNKVTEKGKDVELRCDPISGHTALYWYRQSLGQGLEFLIYFQGNSAPDKSGLPSDRFSAERTGGSVSTLTIQRTQQEDSAVYLCASSPGLAGENEQFFGPGTRLTVL.

In regard to this clonotype: Compared with germline, one end of the junction differs, possibly owing to a read error. The gene calls are TRBV7-2 and TRBJ2-7; D call uncertain. This CDR3 has 14 amino acids. Germline loops: CDR1 SGHTA, CDR2 FQGNSA. Here the CDR3 DNA reads TGTGCCAGCAGCTTGGTGGGTATGGAATACGAGCTGTACTTC. Protein sequence: CASSLVGMEYELYF.

This chain links TRBV12-3 or TRBV12-4 with TRBJ2-5; the D gene is possibly TRBD2 (6 bases). V lost 4 bases and J 7 bases, leaving 16 bases between the germline ends. The CDR3 contains 14 residues. CDR3 coding DNA: TGTGCCAGCAGTTCTACCAGGTGGAGGGGGACCCAGTACTTC. It codes for CASSSTRWRGTQYF.

This clonotype is a singleton in its sample. The chain employs TRBV6-5 and TRBJ1-3; D gene uncertain. CDR1 MNHEY and CDR2 SVGAGI come from the germline V gene. The CDR3 is 17 amino acids. V was shortened by 0 bases and J by 0 bases, with 12 bases between the two germline ends. The CDR3 is CASSYSFGYDSGNTIYF. DNA for the CDR3: TGTGCCAGCAGTTACTCCTTCGGCTATGACTCTGGAAACACCATATATTTT.